The 28 T cell receptor beta chains given below trace back to one sample, sequenced in a study of T cell responses to AZD1222 COVID-19 vaccine. The assay was immunoSEQ multiplex PCR, and TCRdb's table has in-frame clones only and misses some. The profile shows 180,000 or so clones, 90% to 95% of them singletons. Source: peripheral blood, taken on day 0 of AZD1222 vaccination. The receptors stem from an adult in good health.

This clone was seen only a few times. The chain employs TRBV6-6 and TRBJ1-1; tentatively, D is TRBD1 (6 bases). CDR3 length: 15 residues. With 5 bases removed from V and 0 bases from J, the gap between germline ends came to 13 bases. Germline V CDR1 and CDR2: MNHNY, SVGAGI (reference sequence). Written as DNA, the CDR3 is TGTGCCAGCAGTAGTGGGGGCAAAATGAACACTGAAGCTTTCTTT. It yields the protein CASSSGGKMNTEAFF.

The J gene is TRBJ2-5, the V gene TRBV6-5, with TRBD1 matching over 7 bases. The V gene end was trimmed by 6 bases and the J gene end by 4 bases; junction bases not matched to a gene: 8. The germline V gene encodes CDR1 MNHEY and CDR2 SVGAGI. This CDR3 is built from 14 residues. The CDR3 reads CASRASRGIETQYF. CDR3 sequence (DNA): TGTGCCAGCAGAGCCTCCAGGGGGATAGAGACCCAGTACTTC.

This clone showed up just once. The chain couples TRBV2 to TRBJ1-2; D is unresolved. The ends were cut back, 3 bases at V and 4 bases at J, with 15 bases in the middle. The germline V gene has CDR1 SNHLY and CDR2 FYNNEI. This CDR3 region has 15 residues. The chain's CDR3 is CASSDPTTTVYGYTF. The CDR3 nucleotides are TGTGCCAGCAGTGACCCGACTACGACGGTCTATGGCTACACCTTC.

The genes are TRBV4-1 and TRBJ2-2; D not certain. The CDR3 extends over 14 amino acids. The germline V and J ends were trimmed by 1 base and 6 bases, with 9 bases remaining between them. Germline CDR1 is MGHRA and CDR2 is YSYEKL. The CDR3 protein is CASSQVPRPGELFF. CDR3 nucleotides: TGCGCCAGCAGCCAAGTCCCTAGGCCCGGGGAGCTGTTTTTT.

The genes are TRBV6-4 and TRBJ2-1; 11 bases map to TRBD2. The CDR3 has 15 residues. With V trimmed by 0 bases and J by 6 bases, 1 base remained unmatched. In germline, CDR1 is MRHNA, CDR2 SNTAGT. The CDR3 is CASSDSSGGANEQFF. The DNA for the CDR3 is TGTGCCAGCAGTGACTCTAGCGGGGGGGCCAATGAGCAGTTCTTC.

The J gene is TRBJ2-3, the V gene TRBV6-5; D is perhaps TRBD1 or TRBD2 (5 bases each). V lost 6 bases, J lost 5 bases, and 15 bases lay in between. The length of the CDR3 is 14 residues. Germline assignment: CDR1 MNHEY and CDR2 SVGAGI. The CDR3 region is CASSGAGMLDTQYF. The CDR3 nucleotides are TGTGCCAGCAGCGGGGCAGGGATGTTAGATACGCAGTATTTT.

This rearrangement joins TRBV18 to TRBJ1-2; D uncertain. Germline CDR1 is KGHSH and CDR2 is LQKENI. Trimming stripped 1 base from V and 4 bases from J, with 13 bases between. The CDR3 has 15 amino acids. The CDR3 loop reads CASSPQGADLYGYTF. CDR3 coding DNA: TGTGCCAGCTCACCACAGGGCGCTGACCTCTATGGCTACACCTTC.

The chain uses TRBV12-3 or TRBV12-4 and TRBJ2-7, with D hard to call. There are 10 residues in the CDR3. Trimming removed 8 bases at V and 9 bases at J, with 11 bases between. The CDR3 loop is CASGKVRQYF. The CDR3 bases are TGTGCCAGCGGGAAGGTTCGGCAGTACTTC.

The chain joins TRBV18 to TRBJ1-1; D is possibly TRBD1 (6 bases). V shed 1 base and J shed 4 bases, with 16 bases lying between them. Germline lookup yields CDR1 KGHSH and CDR2 LQKENI. This CDR3 spans 16 amino acids. The DNA for the CDR3 is TGTGCCAGCTCACCACTGATTCCAACAGGGCCCACTGAAGCTTTCTTT. Translated: CASSPLIPTGPTEAFF. The full variable domain, completed using reference TRBV18 and TRBJ1-1, is NAGVMQNPRHLVRRRGQEARLRCSPMKGHSHVYWYRQLPEEGLKFMVYLQKENIIDESGMPKERFSAEFPKEGPSILRIQQVVRGDSAAYFCASSPLIPTGPTEAFFGQGTRLTVV.

The genes are TRBV5-6 and TRBJ2-1; 13 bases are a match to TRBD2. Germline V gene sequence: CDR1 SGHDT, CDR2 YYEEEE. Unmatched junction bases numbered 10, after V lost 5 bases and J lost 5 bases. CDR3 size: 17 residues. The CDR3 is CASRWDRTSGGHNEQFF. The CDR3 nucleotides read TGTGCCAGCAGGTGGGACAGGACTAGCGGGGGCCACAATGAGCAGTTCTTC.

The CDR3: CASSLDNYGYTF. CDR3 nucleotides: TGTGCCAGCAGCTTAGACAACTATGGCTACACCTTC. V and J are TRBV11-2 and TRBJ1-2; unclear D gene. V lost 0 bases and J lost 2, with 1 base in between. CDR3 length: 12 amino acids. Germline V gene data show CDR1 as SGHAT and CDR2 as FQNNGV.

This chain joins TRBV2 and TRBJ1-4; tentative D call: TRBD1 (6 bases). CDR1 SNHLY and CDR2 FYNNEI come from the germline V gene. Trimming took 2 bases from V and 8 from J, leaving 21 bases between them. This CDR3 comprises 17 residues. Here the CDR3 reads CASSEMEQGALEEKLFF. The CDR3 nucleotides are TGTGCCAGCAGTGAAATGGAACAGGGAGCGTTAGAGGAAAAACTGTTTTTT.

A few counts support this clone. The V and J genes are TRBV5-5 and TRBJ1-4; no definite D call. V was pared by 0 bases and J by 4 bases, with 7 bases between. The CDR3 totals 14 residues. The germline CDR1 and CDR2 sequences are SGHKS and YYEKEE (reference sequence). The CDR3 reads CASSLGPYNEKLFF. CDR3 coding DNA: TGTGCCAGCAGCTTGGGACCGTATAATGAAAAACTGTTTTTT.

V is TRBV7-8 and J is TRBJ2-3, with D possibly called TRBD1 or TRBD2 (6 bases each). Germline CDR1 SGHVS, CDR2 FQNEAQ. V lost 2 bases and J lost 3, with 15 bases in between. The CDR3 extends over 16 amino acids. CDR3 in DNA: TGTGCCAGCAGCTTAAACGGGGGCGAACTTACAGATACGCAGTATTTT. Its protein product is CASSLNGGELTDTQYF.

This chain uses TRBV18 with TRBJ2-7; D gene ambiguous. Germline V lookup: CDR1 KGHSH, CDR2 LQKENI. The CDR3 contains 13 residues. Trimming left V 2 bases short and J 6 bases short, with 11 bases between. CDR3 bases: TGTGCCAGCTCACCAAGTCCCAGGACCGAGCAGTACTTC. Amino acid sequence: CASSPSPRTEQYF.

This chain links TRBV11-3 with TRBJ2-1; 7 nucleotides match TRBD1. The CDR3 has 13 amino acids. V dropped 5 bases and J dropped 4; count of bases not matched to a gene: 2. Germline values: CDR1 SGHNT, CDR2 YENEEA. In nucleotides, the CDR3 is TGTGCCAGCAGCCGGGACAGATACAATGAGCAGTTCTTC. Protein: CASSRDRYNEQFF.

The rearrangement joins TRBV19 to TRBJ1-1, with 9 bases fitting TRBD1. Germline lookup yields CDR1 LNHDA and CDR2 SQIVND (reference sequence). Trimming removed 6 bases from V and 1 base from J; junction bases left unmatched: 0. The CDR3 runs 13 residues. As DNA, the CDR3 is TGTGCCAGTAGACAGGGGGCGAACACTGAAGCTTTCTTT. Translating it yields CASRQGANTEAFF.

This clone was detected only a few times. The V call is TRBV5-1, the J call TRBJ1-6, with 7 bases that match TRBD1. V shed 4 bases and J 5 bases; nucleotides not matched to a gene: 9. Per germline, CDR1 SGHRS and CDR2 YFSETQ. This CDR3 region has 16 residues. The CDR3 DNA reads TGCGCCAGCAGCCCCTACCCAACAGGGGATAATTCACCCCTCCACTTT. Translation gives CASSPYPTGDNSPLHF. Full variable domain (remainder filled in from reference TRBV5-1 and TRBJ1-6): KAGVTQTPRYLIKTRGQQVTLSCSPISGHRSVSWYQQTPGQGLQFLFEYFSETQRNKGNFPGRFSGRQFSNSRSEMNVSTLELGDSALYLCASSPYPTGDNSPLHFGNGTRLTVT.

V gene TRBV27 combines with J gene TRBJ2-7, with a possible D match to TRBD1 (7 bases). Germline V gene sequence: CDR1 MNHEY, CDR2 SMNVEV (reference sequence). The CDR3 extends over 17 amino acids. Trimming pared 4 bases from V and 5 bases from J, leaving 24 bases between. The CDR3 region is CASSSPLRTGRRDEQYF. Here the CDR3 DNA reads TGTGCCAGCAGTTCCCCCCTCCGGACAGGCCGGAGGGACGAGCAGTACTTC.

The chain uses TRBV2 and TRBJ2-3; TRBD2 might be the D (6 bases). CDR1 SNHLY and CDR2 FYNNEI come from the germline V gene. Trimming cost V 9 bases and J 4 bases, with 20 bases left between them. CDR3 length: 15 residues. This chain's CDR3 is CASTDSGSSADTQYF. CDR3 coding DNA: TGTGCCAGTACAGATAGCGGTTCGTCTGCAGATACGCAGTATTTT.

The rearrangement links TRBV19 to TRBJ1-5; TRBD1 matches at 7 bases. The J segment lost 6 bases and the V segment lost 5 bases, leaving 10 bases of the junction unmatched. The CDR3 covers 15 residues. Germline CDR1 reads LNHDA; CDR2 reads SQIVND (reference sequence). The CDR3 region has the DNA TGTGCCAGTAGTCCCATTACAGGGGTCAGTCAGCCCCAGCATTTT. Translation gives CASSPITGVSQPQHF.

This sequence joins TRBV12-5 and TRBJ2-2, with TRBD2 identical over 8 bases. Germline V gene sequence: CDR1 LGHNT, CDR2 FRNRAP. V trimming: 7 bases; J trimming: 8 bases; junction bases outside the gene matches: 15. This CDR3 region has 16 residues. The DNA for the CDR3 is TGTGCTAGTGCTCTAGCCCCAGCGGGAGTAACGGGGGAGCTGTTTTTT. As protein: CASALAPAGVTGELFF. Full variable domain (missing parts from reference TRBV12-5 and TRBJ2-2): DARVTQTPRHKVTEMGQEVTMRCQPILGHNTVFWYRQTMMQGLELLAYFRNRAPLDDSGMPKDRFSAEMPDATLATLKIQPSEPRDSAVYFCASALAPAGVTGELFFGEGSRLTVL.

J is TRBJ1-2 and V is TRBV6-5; D possibly corresponds to TRBD1 (5 bases). V shed 4 bases and J shed 7 bases, with 10 bases lying between them. Germline V lookup: CDR1 MNHEY, CDR2 SVGAGI. This CDR3 comprises 12 residues. The CDR3 DNA is TGTGCCAGCAGTTTGGGACTTGGTGGCTACACCTTC. Its protein is CASSLGLGGYTF.

This clone was observed once. The chain links TRBV5-6 to TRBJ2-5; unclear D gene. Trimming took off 4 bases at V and 2 bases at J, with 12 bases between the two ends. The CDR3 runs to 14 residues. CDR1 and CDR2 (germline): SGHDT, YYEEEE. The CDR3: CASSQNPLQETQYF. DNA of the CDR3: TGTGCCAGCAGCCAGAACCCGTTACAAGAGACCCAGTACTTC. The full variable domain, its missing parts supplied by reference TRBV5-6 and TRBJ2-5, is DAGVTQSPTHLIKTRGQQVTLRCSPKSGHDTVSWYQQALGQGPQFIFQYYEEEERQRGNFPDRFSGHQFPNYSSELNVNALLLGDSALYLCASSQNPLQETQYFGPGTRLLVL.

The chain links TRBV7-8 to TRBJ1-2, with 11 nucleotides matching TRBD1. The germline CDR1 and CDR2 sequences are SGHVS and FQNEAQ. This CDR3 is 14 amino acids long. Trimming cost V 5 bases and J 7 bases; bases outside gene matches: 6. CDR3 bases: TGTGCCAGCAGCATGGACAGGGGGCCTATTGGCTACACCTTC. Its translation is CASSMDRGPIGYTF.

This rearrangement joins TRBV6-5 to TRBJ1-1; no firm D call. The V end was cut by 7 bases, the J end by 1 base, with 7 bases between. This CDR3 is 12 amino acids long. Germline V gives CDR1 MNHEY, CDR2 SVGAGI. In DNA form, the CDR3 reads TGTGCCAGCACTCCAGGGAACACTGAAGCTTTCTTT. Protein: CASTPGNTEAFF.

The CDR3 DNA sequence: TGTGCCAGCAGCTCCGCCGGGACTAACAACATTCAGTACTTC. Its protein product is CASSSAGTNNIQYF. The V gene is TRBV7-6, the J gene TRBJ2-4; TRBD2 matches 7 bases. The ends lost 4 bases at V and 7 bases at J; junction bases unmatched: 7. This CDR3 spans 14 amino acids. Germline V gives CDR1 SGHVS, CDR2 FNYEAQ.

The rearrangement uses TRBV3-1 (or the pseudogene TRBV3-2) and TRBJ1-5, with D possibly matching TRBD1 (6 bases). Germline V gene sequence: CDR1 LGHDT, CDR2 YNNKEL (reference sequence). Trimming took 2 bases from V and 9 from J, leaving 17 bases between them. This CDR3 is 15 amino acids long. The CDR3 DNA sequence: TGTGCCAGCAGCCAAAACAGGGAGAGCGGGGCGCCCCAGCATTTT. Translated: CASSQNRESGAPQHF.